These T cell receptor beta chains were read from a single sample in a study of T cells in Graves' hyperthyroidism and ophthalmopathy. TCRdb re-called the multiplex PCR reads through MiXCR, storing one row per CDR3 protein. This sample has about 480,000 distinct CDR3 sequences, with roughly 24% found just once. Sequenced: blood. The origin of the receptors is a woman in her thirties with Graves' ophthalmopathy. The CDR3 runs from the conserved cysteine through the conserved F or W. The order of the fields is J gene, V gene, CDR3 protein.

J gene: TRBJ2-5; V gene: TRBV2; CDR3 protein: CASSPGLAVQETQYF
J gene: TRBJ2-7; V gene: TRBV12-3/TRBV12-4; CDR3 protein: CASSGLPIRGNSYEQYF
J gene: TRBJ2-3; V gene: TRBV12-3/TRBV12-4; CDR3 protein: CASSLVSGPSTDTQYF
J gene: TRBJ1-2; V gene: TRBV6-5; CDR3 protein: CASSYEGWQGYTF
J gene: TRBJ2-2; V gene: TRBV28; CDR3 protein: CASSFHTGGSTGELFF
J gene: TRBJ2-2; V gene: TRBV12-5; CDR3 protein: CASGFQGTGELFF
J gene: TRBJ1-1; V gene: TRBV18; CDR3 protein: CASSTGTGDTEAFF
J gene: TRBJ1-2; V gene: TRBV18; CDR3 protein: CVSPPGQGNYGYTF
J gene: TRBJ2-5; V gene: TRBV12-5; CDR3 protein: CASGLVQGGQVGETQYF
J gene: TRBJ2-5; V gene: TRBV20-1; CDR3 protein: CSARNQGLLQETQYF